This paragraph reports one T cell receptor (beta chain). The antigen is undetermined. V gave up 4 bases and J gave up 10 bases; unmatched junction bases: 10. From germline, CDR1 is SGHDT and CDR2 YYEEEE. The CDR3 length is 15 residues. When the RNA was reverse transcribed, random hexamers were used with an input of about 0.45 to 1 ug. TCR beta CDR3 was amplified by immunoSEQ multiplex PCR. This amplification extended across 54 Vbeta and 13 Jbeta segments. In TCRdb, the immunoSEQ multiplex PCR reads were re-called with MiXCR into one record per CDR3 protein. This sample has about 110,000 distinct CDR3 sequences, with less than 97% found just once. The source of the sample is a study of CD8 T cells in Susac syndrome. Study-level points and caveats: The TCR sequencing and HLA analysis in the study involved a relatively small number of individuals, as the study acknowledged.

What was sequenced was CD4+ T cells from PBMCs. This sequence joins TRBV5-6 and TRBJ2-1; TRBD2 matches 11 bases. The sequence derives from a human donor in good health. The CDR3 spells CASSGRSGRAHEQFF. In DNA, the CDR3 is TGTGCCAGCAGCGGACGTAGCGGGAGGGCACACGAGCAGTTCTTC. The whole variable domain, filled in from reference TRBV5-6 and TRBJ2-1, reads DAGVTQSPTHLIKTRGQQVTLRCSPKSGHDTVSWYQQALGQGPQFIFQYYEEEERQRGNFPDRFSGHQFPNYSSELNVNALLLGDSALYLCASSGRSGRAHEQFFGPGTRLTVL.